The entry below gives a single TCR beta chain sequence along with its context. Its specificity is unknown. CDR3 size: 16 residues. Germline CDR1 LGHDT, CDR2 YNNKEL (reference sequence). V was pared by 5 bases and J by 5 bases, with 21 bases between. The data derive from a study of CD8 T cells in Susac syndrome. The study's findings and limits: The authors acknowledged that the study's TCR sequencing and HLA analysis involved relatively few individuals.

Random hexamers were used to reverse transcribe roughly 0.45 to 1 ug of RNA. From the immunoSEQ multiplex PCR reads, TCRdb called clonotypes with MiXCR, one entry per CDR3 protein. The sample consists of 150,000 to 160,000 distinct CDR3 sequences, 94% of them appearing once. From blood CD8+ and CD4+ T cells, the TCR beta chain was sequenced. The multiple sclerosis controls consisted of treatment-naive patients with relapsing-remitting disease, either stable or active. Sample: CD8+ T cells from PBMCs. This chain links TRBV3-1 with TRBJ2-5; D might be TRBD2 (7 bases). The source of this sequence is a human donor with multiple sclerosis. As DNA, the CDR3 is TGTGCCAGCAGCGATGCCGTTCGGGGGGCTCGGGAGACCCAGTACTTC. This translates into CASSDAVRGARETQYF.